This T cell receptor (beta chain) was observed in a study of identical twins. One entry per CDR3 protein results from TCRdb running MiXCR on the 5' RACE reads. The sample includes 410,000 or so distinct CDR3 sequences, about 18% of them seen just once. This receptor was taken from a man aged 45 to 65 in good health. The material sequenced was naive T cells sorted from blood.

CDR3 sequence reads: CASSSVNLYEQFF. The CDR3 DNA is TGTGCCAGCAGTTCCGTCAACCTATATGAGCAGTTCTTC. The rearrangement uses TRBV27 and TRBJ2-1; no clear D. Trimming pared 4 bases from V and 8 bases from J, leaving 12 bases between. The CDR3 consists of 13 residues. The V gene's germline CDR1 is MNHEY and CDR2 SMNVEV (reference sequence).